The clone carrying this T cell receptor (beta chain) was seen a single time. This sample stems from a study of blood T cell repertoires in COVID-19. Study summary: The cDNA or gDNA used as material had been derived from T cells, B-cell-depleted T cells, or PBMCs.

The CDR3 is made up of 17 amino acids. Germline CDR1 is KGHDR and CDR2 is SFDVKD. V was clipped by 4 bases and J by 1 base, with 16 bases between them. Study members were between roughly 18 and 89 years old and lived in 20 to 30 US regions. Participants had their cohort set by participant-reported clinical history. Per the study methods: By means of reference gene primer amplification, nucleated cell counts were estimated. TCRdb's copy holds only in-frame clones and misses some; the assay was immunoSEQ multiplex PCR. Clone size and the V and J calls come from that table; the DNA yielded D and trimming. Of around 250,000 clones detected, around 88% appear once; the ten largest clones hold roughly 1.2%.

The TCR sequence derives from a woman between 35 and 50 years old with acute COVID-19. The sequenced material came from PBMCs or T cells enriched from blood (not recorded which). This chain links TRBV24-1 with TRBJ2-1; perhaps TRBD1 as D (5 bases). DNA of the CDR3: TGTGCCACCAGTGAAAGTACAGGTTTAGGTTCCTACAATGAGCAGTTCTTC. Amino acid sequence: CATSESTGLGSYNEQFF.